This T cell receptor beta chain was identified during a study of cytomegalovirus exposure and HLA in healthy donors. The PCR employed 60 Vbeta primers together with 13 Jbeta primers. Clones were sequenced by immunoSEQ multiplex PCR, and TCRdb holds only the in-frame ones, with some missing. Of around 120,000 clones in the sample, about four fifths were seen once. Trimming removed 4 bases from V and 4 bases from J; junction bases left unmatched: 8. From germline, CDR1 is SGHTA and CDR2 FQGTGA. The CDR3 has 15 amino acids. The sequence came from a young man in good health and CMV-seronegative. J is TRBJ1-2 and V is TRBV7-3, with 8 bases that match TRBD1. The sequencing sample was made of PBMCs. The CDR3 bases are TGTGCCAGCAGCTCCCCGGGACAGGCCCCCTATGGCTACACCTTC. Translating gives CASSSPGQAPYGYTF.